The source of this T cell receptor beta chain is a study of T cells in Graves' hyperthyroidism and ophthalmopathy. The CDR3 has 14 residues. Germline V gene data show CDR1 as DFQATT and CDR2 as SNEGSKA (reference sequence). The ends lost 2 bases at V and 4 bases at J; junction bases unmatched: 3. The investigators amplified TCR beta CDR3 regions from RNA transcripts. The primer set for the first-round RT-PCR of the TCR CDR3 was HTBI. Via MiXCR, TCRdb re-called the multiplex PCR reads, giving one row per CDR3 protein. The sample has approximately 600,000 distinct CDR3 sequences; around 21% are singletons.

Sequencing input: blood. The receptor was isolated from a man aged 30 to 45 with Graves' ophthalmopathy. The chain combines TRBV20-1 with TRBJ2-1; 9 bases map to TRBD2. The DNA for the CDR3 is TGCAGTGCTAGAAGACTAGCGGCTTACAATGAGCAGTTCTTC. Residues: CSARRLAAYNEQFF.